This TCR beta chain was sequenced for a study of T-cell reconstitution after alpha-beta-depleted transplantation in children. Study conclusions and caveats: T-cell counts and diversity at one year following transplant were attributed mainly to newly produced T cells.

A word on this clonotype: Its antigen is undetermined.

Preparation of the TCRbeta library involved a method that used unique molecular identifiers. TCRdb reprocessed the PCR reads with MiXCR, giving one entry per CDR3 protein. Of 530,000 or so distinct CDR3 sequences in the sample, more than 20% are singletons; the top ten hold about 35%. This CDR3 is built from 17 residues. Germline values: CDR1 SGHRS, CDR2 YFSETQ. V shed 4 bases and J 2 bases; nucleotides not matched to a gene: 9. V gene TRBV5-1 combines with J gene TRBJ2-3; 11 positions agree with TRBD2. The starting material was PBMCs, obtained before TCRalphabeta/CD19-depleted stem cell transplant. The TCR comes from a boy younger than two with Wiskott-Aldrich syndrome, due to receive a stem cell transplant. The CDR3 region is CASSEGLAGLYTDTQYF. CDR3 in DNA: TGCGCCAGCAGCGAAGGACTAGCGGGCCTATACACAGATACGCAGTATTTT.